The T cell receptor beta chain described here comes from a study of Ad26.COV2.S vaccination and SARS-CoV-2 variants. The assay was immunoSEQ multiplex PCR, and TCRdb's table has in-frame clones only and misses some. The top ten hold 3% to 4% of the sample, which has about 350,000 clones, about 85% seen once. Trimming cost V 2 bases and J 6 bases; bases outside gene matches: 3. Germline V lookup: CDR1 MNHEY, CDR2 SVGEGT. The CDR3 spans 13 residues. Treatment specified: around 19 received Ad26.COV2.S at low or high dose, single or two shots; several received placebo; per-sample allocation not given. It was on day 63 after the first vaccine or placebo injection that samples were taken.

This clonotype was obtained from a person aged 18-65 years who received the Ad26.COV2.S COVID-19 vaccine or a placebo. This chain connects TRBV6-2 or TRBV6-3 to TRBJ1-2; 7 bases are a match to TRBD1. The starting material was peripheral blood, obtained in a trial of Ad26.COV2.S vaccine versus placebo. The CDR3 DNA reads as TGTGCCAGCAGTTACAAGGGGGCGCATGGCTACACCTTC. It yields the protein CASSYKGAHGYTF.